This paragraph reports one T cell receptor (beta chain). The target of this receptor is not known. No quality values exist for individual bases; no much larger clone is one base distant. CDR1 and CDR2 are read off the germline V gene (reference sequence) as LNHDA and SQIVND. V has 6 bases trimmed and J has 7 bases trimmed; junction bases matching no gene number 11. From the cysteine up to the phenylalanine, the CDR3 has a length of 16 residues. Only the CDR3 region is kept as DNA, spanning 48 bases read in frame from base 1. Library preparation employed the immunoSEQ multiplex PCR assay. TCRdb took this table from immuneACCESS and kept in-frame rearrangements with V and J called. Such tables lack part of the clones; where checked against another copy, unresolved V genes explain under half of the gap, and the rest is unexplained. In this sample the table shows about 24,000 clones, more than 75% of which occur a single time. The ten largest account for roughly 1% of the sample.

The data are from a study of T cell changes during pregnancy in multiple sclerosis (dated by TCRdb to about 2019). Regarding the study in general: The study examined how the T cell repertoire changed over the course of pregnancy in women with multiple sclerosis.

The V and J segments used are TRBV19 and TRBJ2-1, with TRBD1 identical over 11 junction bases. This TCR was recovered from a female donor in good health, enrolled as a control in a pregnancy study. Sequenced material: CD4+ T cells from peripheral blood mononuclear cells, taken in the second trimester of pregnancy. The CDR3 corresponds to CASSKPRGTGGNEQFF. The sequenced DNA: TGTGCCAGTAGCAAACCCCGCGGGACAGGGGGTAATGAGCAGTTCTTC.